The T cell receptor (beta chain) under discussion was sequenced for a study of OX40 agonist ivuxolimab in advanced cancers. Study-level results: Mean expanded clone counts were higher in CD8+ than CD4+ T cells. There was clonal expansion of CD4+ and CD8+ blood T cells by week 6 at 0.1 to 3.0 mg/kg.

Repertoires were generated with immunoSEQ multiplex PCR, while TCRdb's copy carries only in-frame clones and drops some. The table shows about 59,000 clones, with 84% occurring only once. Points on this clone: Its antigen is unknown.

The CDR3 sequence is 14 residues long. Germline V gene data show CDR1 as SGHNT and CDR2 as YENEEA. V lost 5 bases to trimming and J lost 4 bases; unmatched junction nucleotides: 6. The rearrangement links TRBV11-3 to TRBJ2-7; 9 positions match TRBD1. Sequences were derived from CD4+ or CD8+ T cells sorted from blood, sampled in a trial of the OX40 agonist ivuxolimab. This receptor was identified in an adult with an advanced solid tumor such as melanoma, head and neck, liver or kidney cancer. CDR3 amino acids: CASSHTGQGYEQYF. CDR3 DNA sequence: TGTGCCAGCAGCCATACGGGACAGGGTTACGAGCAGTACTTC. Looking up the rest from reference TRBV11-3 and TRBJ2-7 gives the full variable domain: EAGVVQSPRYKIIEKKQPVAFWCNPISGHNTLYWYLQNLGQGPELLIRYENEEAVDDSQLPKDRFSAERLKGVDSTLKIQPAELGDSAVYLCASSHTGQGYEQYFGPGTRLTVT.